The clone carrying this TCR beta chain has a count of ten or more. Its antigen remains unidentified. Each CDR3 protein is one row after TCRdb ran MiXCR on the 5' RACE reads. Among fewer than 45,000 distinct CDR3 sequences listed, less than 9% were seen once. Sample time point: sample taken at primary tumor resection. Tumor, nontumor lung or frozen PBMC supplied whole RNA that was sequenced unsorted. These data come from a study of spatial heterogeneity in lung cancer. Study conclusions and caveats: Relative to follow-up, resection was when ubiquitous expanded tumor TCRs appeared more in blood.

The V end lost 4 bases, the J end lost 1 base, and 7 bases lay between the germline ends. The CDR3 has 12 amino acids. In germline, CDR1 is SQVTM, CDR2 ANQGSEA. The sequence came from a female donor with early-stage non-small cell lung cancer. The material sequenced was PBMCs, taken at surgery. J is TRBJ1-2 and V is TRBV29-1, with D uncertain. This CDR3 reads CSVARDNYGYTF. In nucleotides, the CDR3 is TGCAGCGTTGCGAGAGATAACTATGGCTACACCTTC.